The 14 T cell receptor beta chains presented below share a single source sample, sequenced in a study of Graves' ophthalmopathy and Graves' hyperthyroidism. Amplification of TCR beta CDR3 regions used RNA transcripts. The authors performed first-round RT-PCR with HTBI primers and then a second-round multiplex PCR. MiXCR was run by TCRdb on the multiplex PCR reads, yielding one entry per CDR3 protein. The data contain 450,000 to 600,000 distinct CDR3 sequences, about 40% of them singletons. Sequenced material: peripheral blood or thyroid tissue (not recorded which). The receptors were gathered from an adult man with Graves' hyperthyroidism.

The CDR3 sequence: CASRIQGARVGYTF. The CDR3 DNA reads as TGTGCCAGCAGGATACAGGGGGCGCGGGTAGGCTACACCTTC. The rearrangement links TRBV5-5 to TRBJ1-2; 9 bases are shared with TRBD1. CDR3 length equals 14 residues. V shed 5 bases, J shed 8 bases, and the junction held 10 bases outside the gene matches. Germline CDR1 reads SGHKS; CDR2 reads YYEKEE (reference sequence).

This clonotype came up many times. CDR3 nucleotides: TGTGCCACCAGCAGAGATGGCGGGGGAGAGCAGCCCCAGCATTTT. It translates to CATSRDGGGEQPQHF. The V gene is TRBV15, the J gene TRBJ1-5; D is possibly TRBD1 (5 bases). Germline loops: CDR1 LNHNV, CDR2 YYDKDF (reference sequence). CDR3 length equals 15 residues. V lost 0 bases and J 7 bases, leaving 13 bases between the germline ends.

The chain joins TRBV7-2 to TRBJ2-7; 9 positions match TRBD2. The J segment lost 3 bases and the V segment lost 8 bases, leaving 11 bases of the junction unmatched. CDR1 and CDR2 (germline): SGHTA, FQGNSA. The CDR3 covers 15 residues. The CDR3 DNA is TGTGCCAGCTCACCACTGGCGGGAGGGATCTACGAGCAGTACTTC. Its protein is CASSPLAGGIYEQYF.

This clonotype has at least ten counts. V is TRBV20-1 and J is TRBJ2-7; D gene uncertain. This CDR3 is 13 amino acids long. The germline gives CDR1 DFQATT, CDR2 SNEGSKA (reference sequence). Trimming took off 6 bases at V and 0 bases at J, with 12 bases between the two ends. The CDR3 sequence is CSANTQFSYEQYF. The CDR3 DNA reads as TGCAGTGCCAATACACAGTTCTCCTACGAGCAGTACTTC.

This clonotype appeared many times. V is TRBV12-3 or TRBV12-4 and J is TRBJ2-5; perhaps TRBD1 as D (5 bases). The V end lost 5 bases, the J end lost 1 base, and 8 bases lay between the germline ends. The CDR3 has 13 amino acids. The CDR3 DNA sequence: TGTGCCAGCAGTCAAGGGGCCCAAGAGACCCAGTACTTC. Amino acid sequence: CASSQGAQETQYF.

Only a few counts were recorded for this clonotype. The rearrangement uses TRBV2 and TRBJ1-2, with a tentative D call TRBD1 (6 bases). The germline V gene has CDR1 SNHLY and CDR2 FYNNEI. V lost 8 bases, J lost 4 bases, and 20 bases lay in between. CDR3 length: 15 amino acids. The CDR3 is CASDLTGAAPYGYTF. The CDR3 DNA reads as TGTGCCAGCGATCTGACAGGAGCCGCCCCCTATGGCTACACCTTC.

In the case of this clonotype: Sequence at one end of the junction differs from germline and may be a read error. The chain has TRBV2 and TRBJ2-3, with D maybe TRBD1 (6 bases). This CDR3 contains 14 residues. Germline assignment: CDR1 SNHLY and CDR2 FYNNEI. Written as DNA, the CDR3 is TGTGCCAGCAGTGATACAGGGCGGACAGATACGCAGTGTTTT. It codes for CASSDTGRTDTQCF.

CDR3 sequence: CASSLASGMSGYEQYF. The CDR3 DNA sequence: TGTGCCAGCAGCTTAGCTAGTGGTATGTCGGGCTACGAGCAGTACTTC. V and J are TRBV7-6 and TRBJ2-7; D is uncertain. The CDR3 totals 16 residues. V lost 0 bases and J lost 3, with 15 bases in between. CDR1 and CDR2 (germline): SGHVS, FNYEAQ.

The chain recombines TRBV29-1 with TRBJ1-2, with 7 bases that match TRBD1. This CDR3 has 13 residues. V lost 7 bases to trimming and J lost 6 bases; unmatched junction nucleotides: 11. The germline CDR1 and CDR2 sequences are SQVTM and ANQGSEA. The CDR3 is CSAPRQGSHGYTF. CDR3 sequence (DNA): TGCAGCGCCCCCAGACAGGGAAGTCATGGCTACACCTTC. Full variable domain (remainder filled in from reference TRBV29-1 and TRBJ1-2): SAVISQKPSRDICQRGTSLTIQCQVDSQVTMMFWYRQQPGQSLTLIATANQGSEATYESGFVIDKFPISRPNLTFSTLTVSNMSPEDSSIYLCSAPRQGSHGYTFGSGTRLTVV.

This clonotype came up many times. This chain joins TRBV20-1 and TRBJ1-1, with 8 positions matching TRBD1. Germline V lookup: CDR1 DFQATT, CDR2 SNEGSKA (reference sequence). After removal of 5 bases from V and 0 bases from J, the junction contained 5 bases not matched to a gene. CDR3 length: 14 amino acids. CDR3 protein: CSAGQTGVNTEAFF. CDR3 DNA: TGCAGTGCTGGCCAGACAGGGGTGAACACTGAAGCTTTCTTT.

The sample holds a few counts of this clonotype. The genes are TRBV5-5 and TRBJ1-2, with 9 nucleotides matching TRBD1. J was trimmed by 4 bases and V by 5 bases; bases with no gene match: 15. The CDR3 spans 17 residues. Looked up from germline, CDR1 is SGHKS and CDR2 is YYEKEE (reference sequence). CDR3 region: CASRPQTGGSGSYGYTF. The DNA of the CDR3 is TGTGCCAGCAGACCACAGACAGGGGGAAGTGGTAGCTATGGCTACACCTTC. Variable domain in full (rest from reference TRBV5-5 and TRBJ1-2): DAGVTQSPTHLIKTRGQQVTLRCSPISGHKSVSWYQQVLGQGPQFIFQYYEKEERGRGNFPDRFSARQFPNYSSELNVNALLLGDSALYLCASRPQTGGSGSYGYTFGSGTRLTVV.

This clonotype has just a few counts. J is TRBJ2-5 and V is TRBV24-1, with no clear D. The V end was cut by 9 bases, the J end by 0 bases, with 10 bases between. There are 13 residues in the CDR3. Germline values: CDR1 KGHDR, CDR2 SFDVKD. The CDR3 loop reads CATVGSDQETQYF. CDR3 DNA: TGTGCCACCGTAGGATCCGACCAAGAGACCCAGTACTTC.

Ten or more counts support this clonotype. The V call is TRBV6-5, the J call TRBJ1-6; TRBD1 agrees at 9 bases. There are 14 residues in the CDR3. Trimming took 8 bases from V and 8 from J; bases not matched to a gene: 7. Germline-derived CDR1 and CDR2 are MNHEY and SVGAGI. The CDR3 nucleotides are TGTGCCAGCGTTTCGGGACAGGGTTATTCACCCCTCCACTTT. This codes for CASVSGQGYSPLHF.

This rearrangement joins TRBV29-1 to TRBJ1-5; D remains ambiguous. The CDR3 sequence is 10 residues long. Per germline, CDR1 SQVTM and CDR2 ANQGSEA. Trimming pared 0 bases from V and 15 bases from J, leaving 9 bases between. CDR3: CSVEDEYRHF. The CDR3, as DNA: TGCAGCGTTGAAGATGAGTACCGGCATTTT. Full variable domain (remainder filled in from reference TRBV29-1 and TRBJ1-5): SAVISQKPSRDICQRGTSLTIQCQVDSQVTMMFWYRQQPGQSLTLIATANQGSEATYESGFVIDKFPISRPNLTFSTLTVSNMSPEDSSIYLCSVEDEYRHFGDGTRLSIL.